These 9 T cell receptor beta chains share one sample of origin, sequenced in a study of CD8 T cells in Susac syndrome. RNA was extracted with the RNeasy kit, and a quantity of about 0.45 to 1 ug was reverse transcribed using random hexamers. TCRdb fed the immunoSEQ multiplex PCR reads into MiXCR, producing one record per CDR3 protein. Among 250,000 to 300,000 distinct CDR3 sequences listed, about 82% were seen once. Sequencing used CD8+ T cells from PBMCs. The source of these receptors is a human donor with multiple sclerosis.

The chain links TRBV14 to TRBJ1-5; D is perhaps TRBD1 (5 bases). Germline V gene data show CDR1 as SGHDN and CDR2 as FVKESK. Deletions cut 1 base from V and 3 bases from J, with 7 bases between. CDR3 length equals 14 residues. The CDR3 coding sequence is TGTGCCAGCAGCCAAGGGGGGTTCAATCAGCCCCAGCATTTT. This sequence encodes CASSQGGFNQPQHF.

This chain links TRBV6-2 or TRBV6-3 with TRBJ2-7; D perhaps matches TRBD2 (6 bases). Germline CDR1 and CDR2: MNHEY and SVGEGT. V was cut by 5 bases and J by 5 bases, with 13 bases left in between. The CDR3 runs 13 residues. The CDR3 DNA follows: TGTGCCAGCAGTCTAGCGCCCCAAAACGAGCAGTACTTC. It translates to CASSLAPQNEQYF.

This clonotype was seen just once. This sequence joins TRBV5-6 and TRBJ2-3; 7 bases fit TRBD1. CDR3 length: 15 amino acids. CDR1 and CDR2 from the germline V gene are SGHDT and YYEEEE. The V and J ends lost 4 bases and 2 bases, in that order; junction bases with no gene match: 7. CDR3 in amino acids: CASSGTDRVTDTQYF. The CDR3 nucleotides read TGTGCCAGCAGCGGGACCGACAGGGTCACAGATACGCAGTATTTT.

The chain has TRBV6-2 or TRBV6-3 and TRBJ2-7; D ambiguous. The V end lost 3 bases, the J end lost 6 bases, and 6 bases lay between the germline ends. The CDR3 covers 11 residues. Germline lookup yields CDR1 MNHEY and CDR2 SVGEGT. The DNA of the CDR3 is TGTGCCAGCAGTTATGGGCGCGAGCAGTACTTC. As protein: CASSYGREQYF.

This clonotype was seen only once. The rearrangement links TRBV19 to TRBJ1-1; TRBD1 aligns across 10 bases. The germline V gene encodes CDR1 LNHDA and CDR2 SQIVND (reference sequence). The CDR3 totals 14 residues. Unmatched junction bases numbered 5, after V lost 6 bases and J lost 4 bases. CDR3 in DNA: TGTGCCAGTAGAAGGGACAGGGGATTCACTGAAGCTTTCTTT. Protein: CASRRDRGFTEAFF.

The gene calls are TRBV12-3 or TRBV12-4 and TRBJ2-1; the D gene is possibly TRBD2 (5 bases). This CDR3 contains 15 residues. V gave up 6 bases and J gave up 6 bases, with 18 bases separating them. The CDR3 reads CASSSPPHGLNEQFF. DNA of the CDR3: TGTGCCAGCAGCTCACCCCCCCACGGACTCAATGAGCAGTTCTTC.

The J gene is TRBJ1-1, the V gene TRBV12-3 or TRBV12-4; TRBD1 is a possible D gene (5 bases). The CDR3 has 14 amino acids. V was shortened by 6 bases and J by 4 bases, with 15 bases between the two germline ends. The CDR3 DNA reads as TGTGCCAGCAGCCCCGGGACTACAGGCACTGAAGCTTTCTTT. This sequence encodes CASSPGTTGTEAFF.

CDR3 nucleotides: TGTGCCAGCAGGCTAGCGGGAGCCCCCACAGATACGCAGTATTTT. Translated: CASRLAGAPTDTQYF. The V and J genes are TRBV27 and TRBJ2-3; 10 bases match TRBD2. With V trimmed by 6 bases and J by 2 bases, 5 bases remained unmatched. The CDR3 sequence is 15 residues long. Germline V gene data show CDR1 as MNHEY and CDR2 as SMNVEV (reference sequence).

V and J are TRBV6-5 and TRBJ2-1; no reliable D call. The CDR3 sequence is 13 residues long. V was clipped by 8 bases and J by 3 bases, with 11 bases between them. In germline, CDR1 is MNHEY, CDR2 SVGAGI. The CDR3 reads CASALGLYNEQFF. CDR3 nucleotide sequence: TGTGCCAGCGCCCTAGGGCTCTACAATGAGCAGTTCTTC.